This TCR beta chain came from a study of control samples from healthy donors and cancer patients (dated by TCRdb to between 2020 and 2021). The CDR3 starts with the cysteine, ends with the phenylalanine, and has 12 residues. CDR3 DNA is the only sequence kept; it has 36 bases, read in frame from the first base. Via the germline V gene (reference sequence), CDR1 is GTSNPN and CDR2 SVGIG. V is shortened by 0 bases, J by 3 bases, and the region joining them spans 6 bases. On this clone itself: Its antigen remains undetermined. Qualities for individual bases were not recorded, and no much larger clone is one base off.

Library preparation used the immunoSEQ multiplex PCR assay. The source is immuneACCESS, and TCRdb retained only in-frame sequences with V and J called. Part of the clones is not carried over; for the studies checked, unresolved V genes explain less than half of this, and the remainder is unexplained. This sample lists 45,000 or so clones; 85% to 95% were detected once. Jointly, the top ten make up over 20% of the sample. The sequence derives from a woman aged 40-49 years with head and neck cancer. The sequencing input was PBMCs. The chain is assembled from TRBV30 and TRBJ2-7; the D gene remains uncertain. The sequenced DNA: TGTGCCTGGAGTGTGCAGGTCTACGAGCAGTACTTC. This yields the protein CAWSVQVYEQYF.